Below, 9 T cell receptor beta chains from the same sample are listed, as sequenced in a study of PD-1 blockade in classical Hodgkin lymphoma. Each of the patients experienced relapse following autologous stem cell transplantation, and their brentuximab vedotin exposure differed. Clones were sequenced by immunoSEQ multiplex PCR, and TCRdb holds only the in-frame ones, with some missing. The sample lists approximately 89,000 clones; approximately 80% were seen once. This material consisted of peripheral blood mononuclear cells (PBMCs), taken at baseline. These receptors were taken from a human donor with classical Hodgkin lymphoma.

The chain employs TRBV28 and TRBJ2-6; 8 nucleotides line up with TRBD1. J was trimmed by 0 bases and V by 3 bases; bases with no gene match: 7. Germline CDR1 is MDHEN and CDR2 is SYDVKM. This CDR3 is built from 18 residues. In nucleotides, the CDR3 is TGTGCCAGCAGTTTTTTTGGGACAGGACTCTCTGGGGCCAACGTCCTGACTTTC. This encodes CASSFFGTGLSGANVLTF.

The genes are TRBV7-3 and TRBJ2-1; 9 bases align to TRBD1. Losses at the gene ends were 5 bases for V and 2 bases for J; bases not matched to a gene: 4. The germline CDR1 and CDR2 sequences are SGHTA and FQGTGA. The CDR3 runs 15 residues. CDR3 protein: CASSKRQGAYNEQFF. The CDR3 DNA follows: TGTGCCAGCAGCAAAAGACAGGGGGCCTACAATGAGCAGTTCTTC. The variable domain in full, completed from reference TRBV7-3 and TRBJ2-1, reads GAGVSQTPSNKVTEKGKYVELRCDPISGHTALYWYRQSLGQGPEFLIYFQGTGAADDSGLPNDRFFAVRPEGSVSTLKIQRTERGDSAVYLCASSKRQGAYNEQFFGPGTRLTVL.

V is TRBV28 and J is TRBJ2-1; 16 bases are shared with TRBD2. J lost 10 bases, V lost 1 base, and 4 bases had no gene match. Germline V gene data show CDR1 as MDHEN and CDR2 as SYDVKM. The CDR3 loop spans 16 amino acids. The CDR3 bases are TGTGCCAGCAGTTTATCTGGGACTAGCGGGAGGGCAGAGCAGTTCTTC. Residues: CASSLSGTSGRAEQFF. Together with reference TRBV28 and TRBJ2-1, the CDR3 gives the full variable domain: DVKVTQSSRYLVKRTGEKVFLECVQDMDHENMFWYRQDPGLGLRLIYFSYDVKMKEKGDIPEGYSVSREKKERFSLILESASTNQTSMYLCASSLSGTSGRAEQFFGPGTRLTVL.

This clone was detected only once. This rearrangement joins TRBV5-4 to TRBJ2-3; TRBD1 agrees at 7 bases. Germline V lookup: CDR1 SGHNT, CDR2 YYREEE (reference sequence). This CDR3 region has 14 residues. With V trimmed by 4 bases and J by 6 bases, 8 bases remained unmatched. Written as DNA, the CDR3 is TGTGCCAGCAGCGGATCGACAGGGTTTGATACGCAGTATTTT. Translated, it gives CASSGSTGFDTQYF.

The chain couples TRBV11-2 to TRBJ2-1; no reliable D call. Germline CDR1 and CDR2: SGHAT and FQNNGV. V lost 1 base, J lost 2 bases, and 3 bases lay in between. This CDR3 region has 13 residues. Written as DNA, the CDR3 is TGTGCCAGCAGCTTAGTAGCCTACAATGAGCAGTTCTTC. Amino acids: CASSLVAYNEQFF.

The sample holds one count of this clone. This chain connects TRBV6-6 to TRBJ1-1; no clear D. CDR3 size: 13 residues. V was pared by 0 bases and J by 3 bases, with 5 bases between. The germline V gene encodes CDR1 MNHNY and CDR2 SVGAGI (reference sequence). The CDR3 region is CASSYSRDTEAFF. As DNA, the CDR3 is TGTGCCAGCAGTTACTCGAGGGACACTGAAGCTTTCTTT.

This clone was recorded once. The chain is built from TRBV11-2 and TRBJ1-2, with D possibly being TRBD1 (5 bases). The V end lost 2 bases, the J end lost 6 bases, and 10 bases lay between the germline ends. CDR1 and CDR2 from the germline V gene are SGHAT and FQNNGV. This CDR3 is built from 13 residues. Here the CDR3 reads CASSLRGVDGYTF. CDR3 in DNA: TGTGCCAGCAGCTTAAGAGGGGTCGATGGCTACACCTTC.

In its sample, this clone was seen once. This chain links TRBV6-1 with TRBJ2-3, with D tentatively TRBD2 (5 bases). The CDR3 is made up of 16 amino acids. CDR1 is MNHNS and CDR2 is SASEGT in the germline V gene. The germline V and J ends were trimmed by 0 bases and 1 base, with 11 bases remaining between them. The CDR3 DNA sequence: TGTGCCAGCAGTGAAGCCCCGGGGAGCGGCACAGATACGCAGTATTTT. Residues: CASSEAPGSGTDTQYF.

This clone was seen just once. This sequence joins TRBV11-3 and TRBJ2-3; TRBD2 matches at 7 bases. The ends lost 4 bases at V and 4 bases at J; junction bases unmatched: 5. The CDR3 has 14 amino acids. Germline V CDR1 and CDR2: SGHNT, YENEEA. DNA of the CDR3: TGTGCCAGCAGCTCTAGGACTAGTCCAGATACGCAGTATTTT. It encodes CASSSRTSPDTQYF.